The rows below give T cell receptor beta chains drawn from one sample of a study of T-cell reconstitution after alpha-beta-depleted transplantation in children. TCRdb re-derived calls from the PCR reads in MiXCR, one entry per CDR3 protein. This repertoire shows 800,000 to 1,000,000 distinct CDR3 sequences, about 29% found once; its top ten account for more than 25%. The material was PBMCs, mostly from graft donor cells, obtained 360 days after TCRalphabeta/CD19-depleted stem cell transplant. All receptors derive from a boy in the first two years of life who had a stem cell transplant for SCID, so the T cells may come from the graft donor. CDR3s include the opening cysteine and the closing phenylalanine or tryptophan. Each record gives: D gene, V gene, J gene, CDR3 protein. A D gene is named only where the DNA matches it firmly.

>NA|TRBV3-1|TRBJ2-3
CASSPLISGDTQYF
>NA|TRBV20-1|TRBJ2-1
CSARDRSSSLGEQFF
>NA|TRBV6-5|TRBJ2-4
CASSSTVAKNIQYF
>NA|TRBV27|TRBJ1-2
CASSLSEGVGGYTF
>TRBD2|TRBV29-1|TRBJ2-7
CSVGLAGGQYF
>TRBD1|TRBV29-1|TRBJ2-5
CSVGTGFVETQYF
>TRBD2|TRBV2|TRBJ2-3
CATLAVDTQYF
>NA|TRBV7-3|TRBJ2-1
CASSLVHFGEQFF
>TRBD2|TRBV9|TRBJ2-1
CASSVGSVAGVDEQFF
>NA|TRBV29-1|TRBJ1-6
CSVAQRRNSPLHF
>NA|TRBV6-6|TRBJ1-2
CASSGGQIYGYTF
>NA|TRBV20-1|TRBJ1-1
CSAKQTVMNTEAFF
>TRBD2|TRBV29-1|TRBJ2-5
CSVRLAGYQETQYF
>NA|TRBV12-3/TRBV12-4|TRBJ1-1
CASSSGTGEAFF
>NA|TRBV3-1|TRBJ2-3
CASSQTLVRSTDTQYF
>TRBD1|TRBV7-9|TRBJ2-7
CASRQTGTGLDEQYF
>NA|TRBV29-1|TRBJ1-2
CSVPSTGGNYGYTF
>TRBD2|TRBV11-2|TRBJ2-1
CASSPGIAGALSSYNEQFF
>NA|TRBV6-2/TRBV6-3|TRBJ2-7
CASSFDYTTGAYEQYF
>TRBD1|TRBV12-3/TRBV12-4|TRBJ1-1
CASSRDRGYNTEAFF
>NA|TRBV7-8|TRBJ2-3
CASSLGVRVSTDTQYF
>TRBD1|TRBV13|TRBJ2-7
CASSLTQQGREQYF
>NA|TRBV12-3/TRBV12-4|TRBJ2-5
CASSLPGGPERQETQYF
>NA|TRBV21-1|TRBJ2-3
CASSRGGLEGRTDTQYF
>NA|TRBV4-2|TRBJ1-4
CASSQASRPGEGEKLFF
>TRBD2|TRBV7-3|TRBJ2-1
CASSLLAGGTYNEQFF
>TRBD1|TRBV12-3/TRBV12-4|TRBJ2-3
CASTPQGGTDTQYF
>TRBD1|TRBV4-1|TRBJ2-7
CASSQGPGRNRGEKQYF
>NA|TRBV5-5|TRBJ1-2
CASRVAAGNYGYTF
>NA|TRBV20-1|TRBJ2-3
CSATTSTDTQYF
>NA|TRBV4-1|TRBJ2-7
CASSQGDGYEQYF
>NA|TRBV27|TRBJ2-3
CASSYFPLATDTQYF
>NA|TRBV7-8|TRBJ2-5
CASSSPGVPKETQYF
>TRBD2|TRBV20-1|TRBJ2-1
CSAAGLAGGYNEQFF
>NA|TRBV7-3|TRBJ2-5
CASSFGNQETQYF
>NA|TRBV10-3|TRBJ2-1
CAISERGGAWSYNEQFF
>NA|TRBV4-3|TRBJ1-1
CASSQGLVVREYDTEAFF
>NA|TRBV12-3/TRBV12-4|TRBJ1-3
CASRLTLGDTIYF
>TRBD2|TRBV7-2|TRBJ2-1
CASSLGRGLALHEQFF
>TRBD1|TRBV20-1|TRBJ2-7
CSARDSKSYEQYF
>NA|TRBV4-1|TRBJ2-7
CASSQGLGMQASYEQYF
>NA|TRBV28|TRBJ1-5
CASREALQGSNQPQHF
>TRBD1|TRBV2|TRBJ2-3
CASPLDRGTQYF
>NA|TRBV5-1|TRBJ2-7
CASSPTDSNEQYF
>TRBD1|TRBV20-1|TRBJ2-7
CSATGQGPYEQYF
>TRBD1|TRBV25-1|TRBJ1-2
CASSEFGRGPNGYTF
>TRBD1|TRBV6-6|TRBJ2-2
CASSRGQTGELFF